This passage covers 19 T cell receptor beta chains from one sample sequenced in a study of beta chain features in type 1 diabetes. Sequenced material consisted of expressed TCRB transcripts (all of the isolated RNA was reverse transcribed). TCRdb keeps only in-frame clones here, not all; method: immunoSEQ multiplex PCR. This table has about 340,000 clones, 8% appearing once. The source material was central memory CD4+ T cells from blood. The receptors shown here come from a woman younger than 35 in good health.

This clone was counted ten times or more. The rearrangement links TRBV7-6 to TRBJ2-7; 9 bases agree with TRBD2. J lost 3 bases, V lost 5 bases, and 5 bases had no gene match. The CDR3 loop spans 14 amino acids. CDR1 is SGHVS, CDR2 FNYEAQ, per germline. CDR3 in amino acids: CASSRTSEGYEQYF. The DNA for the CDR3 is TGTGCCAGCAGCCGGACTAGCGAGGGCTACGAGCAGTACTTC.

This clone was picked up a small number of times. CDR3 sequence reads: CASSQQYQETQYF. The DNA for the CDR3 is TGTGCCAGCAGCCAGCAGTATCAAGAGACCCAGTACTTC. The V and J genes are TRBV7-2 and TRBJ2-5; D not certain. Trimming removed 5 bases at V and 2 bases at J, with 9 bases between. CDR1 and CDR2 from the germline V gene are SGHTA and FQGNSA. This CDR3 contains 13 residues.

V and J are TRBV19 and TRBJ1-2; D may be TRBD1 (6 bases). This CDR3 is 12 amino acids long. V was pared by 5 bases and J by 5 bases, with 9 bases between. CDR1 and CDR2 (germline): LNHDA, SQIVND (reference sequence). The CDR3: CASSFQGYGYTF. As DNA, the CDR3 is TGTGCCAGTAGTTTCCAGGGGTATGGCTACACCTTC. The full variable domain, with the rest looked up from reference TRBV19 and TRBJ1-2, is DGGITQSPKYLFRKEGQNVTLSCEQNLNHDAMYWYRQDPGQGLRLIYYSQIVNDFQKGDIAEGYSVSREKKESFPLTVTSAQKNPTAFYLCASSFQGYGYTFGSGTRLTVV.

This clone was recorded many times. This sequence joins TRBV7-9 and TRBJ2-2; D remains unclear. Per the germline V gene, CDR1 is SEHNR and CDR2 is FQNEAQ (reference sequence). Trimming took off 1 base at V and 0 bases at J, with 12 bases between the two ends. The CDR3 contains 17 residues. CDR3 DNA: TGTGCCAGCAGCTTAGGGCAGGCCCAGGCGAACACCGGGGAGCTGTTTTTT. It specifies CASSLGQAQANTGELFF. Full variable domain (remainder filled in from reference TRBV7-9 and TRBJ2-2): DTGVSQNPRHKITKRGQNVTFRCDPISEHNRLYWYRQTLGQGPEFLTYFQNEAQLEKSRLLSDRFSAERPKGSFSTLEIQRTEQGDSAMYLCASSLGQAQANTGELFFGEGSRLTVL.

This clone was detected only a few times. A single base is all that separates this from a far larger clone, so a read error is likely. This chain connects TRBV5-4 to TRBJ2-6; D gene uncertain. Trimming took 2 bases from V and 2 from J, leaving 8 bases between them. The germline CDR1 and CDR2 sequences are SGHNT and YYREEE (reference sequence). The CDR3 runs to 15 residues. Written as DNA, the CDR3 is TGTGCCAGCAGCTTCTCCGGCGCTGGGGCCAACGTCCTGACTTTC. The encoded protein is CASSFSGAGANVLTF.

The table lists this clone with a few counts. The chain combines TRBV7-9 with TRBJ2-3, with TRBD2 matching 8 bases. CDR1 is SEHNR, CDR2 FQNEAQ, per germline (reference sequence). Losses at the gene ends were 6 bases for V and 8 bases for J; bases not matched to a gene: 10. This CDR3 is built from 14 residues. CDR3 bases: TGTGCCAGCAGTAGTACGGGAGGGCCCCTTACGCAGTATTTT. The encoded protein is CASSSTGGPLTQYF.

This clone occurred a few times. This chain uses TRBV15 with TRBJ2-1; 8 nucleotides agree with TRBD1. The V gene's germline CDR1 is LNHNV and CDR2 YYDKDF (reference sequence). Trimming at V came to 1 base and at J to 7 bases, leaving 6 bases not matched to a gene. CDR3 length: 15 amino acids. This CDR3 reads CATSRAGGEPNEQFF. CDR3 nucleotide sequence: TGTGCCACCAGCAGAGCAGGGGGCGAACCGAATGAGCAGTTCTTC.

This clone was detected only a few times. This chain links TRBV7-9 with TRBJ2-2; 7 nucleotides agree with TRBD2. The V and J ends lost 5 bases and 3 bases, in that order; junction bases with no gene match: 6. The CDR3 totals 15 residues. CDR1 is SEHNR and CDR2 is FQNEAQ in the germline V gene (reference sequence). The CDR3, as DNA: TGTGCCAGCAGCCCTAAACGGGAGGACACCGGGGAGCTGTTTTTT. Amino acids: CASSPKREDTGELFF.

This clone was observed a handful of times. The rearrangement joins TRBV29-1 to TRBJ2-3; D ambiguous. The CDR3 runs to 13 residues. Per the germline V gene, CDR1 is SQVTM and CDR2 is ANQGSEA. The germline V and J ends were trimmed by 3 bases and 2 bases, with 9 bases remaining between them. The CDR3 here is CSVDSENTDTQYF. The CDR3 bases are TGCAGCGTTGACTCAGAGAACACAGATACGCAGTATTTT.

In this sample, this clone turned up a few times. The V gene is TRBV4-3, the J gene TRBJ1-2; D is uncertain. Trimming removed 1 base at V and 0 bases at J, with 9 bases between. Germline V gene lookup returns CDR1 LGHNA and CDR2 YSLEER. The CDR3 totals 15 residues. CDR3 sequence: CASSQVSGANYGYTF. The CDR3 DNA sequence: TGCGCCAGCAGCCAAGTCTCAGGAGCTAACTATGGCTACACCTTC.

This clone appeared a few times. The chain links TRBV5-6 to TRBJ2-2, with 10 bases that match TRBD2. Germline loops: CDR1 SGHDT, CDR2 YYEEEE. The J segment lost 7 bases and the V segment lost 1 base, leaving 7 bases of the junction unmatched. This CDR3 is built from 16 residues. CDR3 amino acids: CASSLILAGVVGELFF. The CDR3 nucleotides are TGTGCCAGCAGCTTGATCCTAGCGGGAGTTGTCGGGGAGCTGTTTTTT.

In this sample, this clone turned up many times. The V and J genes are TRBV6-1 and TRBJ2-7, with 7 bases fitting TRBD1. The CDR3 is 15 amino acids. The V gene end was trimmed by 6 bases and the J gene end by 2 bases; junction bases not matched to a gene: 10. Per the germline V gene, CDR1 is MNHNS and CDR2 is SASEGT. CDR3 DNA: TGTGCCAGCAGACCCACCCGACAGGGCCCCTACGAGCAGTACTTC. Residues: CASRPTRQGPYEQYF.

This clone was observed a handful of times. DNA of the CDR3: TGTGCCAGCAGCTTAGAGGCGGGAGGGTACTTCCCCCAGTACTTC. Its translation: CASSLEAGGYFPQYF. The chain combines TRBV11-2 with TRBJ2-7; the match to TRBD2 covers 9 bases. The J segment lost 10 bases and the V segment lost 0 bases, leaving 10 bases of the junction unmatched. In germline, CDR1 is SGHAT, CDR2 FQNNGV. The CDR3 loop spans 15 amino acids.

The chain carries TRBV29-1 and TRBJ2-6, with D possibly matching TRBD1 (5 bases). With 3 bases removed from V and 2 bases from J, the gap between germline ends came to 17 bases. The length of the CDR3 is 17 residues. CDR1 and CDR2 (germline): SQVTM, ANQGSEA. CDR3 sequence reads: CSVDSGHFEAGANVLTF. In DNA, the CDR3 is TGCAGCGTTGATTCAGGGCACTTTGAGGCTGGGGCCAACGTCCTGACTTTC.

This clone was seen at least ten times. The rearrangement links TRBV5-1 to TRBJ2-5; no reliable D call. V lost 0 bases, J lost 2 bases, and 8 bases lay in between. The germline gives CDR1 SGHRS, CDR2 YFSETQ. This CDR3 contains 14 residues. CDR3 bases: TGCGCCAGCAGCTTGGACCTCGTACAAGAGACCCAGTACTTC. This sequence encodes CASSLDLVQETQYF.

The V call is TRBV7-2, the J call TRBJ2-7; D perhaps matches TRBD2 (5 bases). This CDR3 has 14 residues. V dropped 5 bases and J dropped 4 bases, with 15 bases sitting between them. Germline CDR1 SGHTA, CDR2 FQGNSA. The CDR3 bases are TGTGCCAGCAGCGGAGGAAGGTCCGCATACGAGCAGTACTTC. Amino acid sequence: CASSGGRSAYEQYF.

This clone was picked up a small number of times. The V and J genes are TRBV28 and TRBJ2-7, with TRBD2 identical over 11 bases. Losses at the gene ends were 3 bases for V and 8 bases for J; bases not matched to a gene: 6. The CDR3 is 14 amino acids. Germline V gene data show CDR1 as MDHEN and CDR2 as SYDVKM. The chain's CDR3 is CASSFSGRAWKQYF. As DNA, the CDR3 is TGTGCCAGCAGTTTTAGCGGGAGGGCGTGGAAGCAGTACTTC.

The rearrangement joins TRBV18 to TRBJ2-1; 12 positions match TRBD2. This CDR3 spans 17 amino acids. CDR1 is KGHSH and CDR2 is LQKENI in the germline V gene. V was pared by 0 bases and J by 4 bases, with 4 bases of the junction left unmatched. CDR3 bases: TGTGCCAGCTCACCACCAGGGACTAGCGGGCTTTACAATGAGCAGTTCTTC. Translating gives CASSPPGTSGLYNEQFF.

The CDR3 spells CASSLLGLAGVNEQFF. In nucleotides, the CDR3 is TGTGCCAGCAGCTTACTGGGACTAGCGGGAGTTAATGAGCAGTTCTTC. The chain is built from TRBV7-9 and TRBJ2-1; 14 bases align to TRBD2. From germline, CDR1 is SEHNR and CDR2 FQNEAQ (reference sequence). CDR3 length: 16 residues. V lost 2 bases and J lost 7; bases outside the gene matches: 4.